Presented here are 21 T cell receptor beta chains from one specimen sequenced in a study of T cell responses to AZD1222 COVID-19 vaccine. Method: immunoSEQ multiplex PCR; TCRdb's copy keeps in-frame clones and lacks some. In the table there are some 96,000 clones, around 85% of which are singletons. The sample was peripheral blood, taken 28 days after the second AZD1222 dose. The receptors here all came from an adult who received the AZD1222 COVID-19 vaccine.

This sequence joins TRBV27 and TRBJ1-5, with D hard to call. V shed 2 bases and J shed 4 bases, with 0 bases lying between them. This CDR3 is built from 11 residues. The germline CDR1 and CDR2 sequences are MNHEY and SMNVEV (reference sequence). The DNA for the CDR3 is TGTGCCAGCAGTTTAAATCAGCCCCAGCATTTT. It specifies CASSLNQPQHF.

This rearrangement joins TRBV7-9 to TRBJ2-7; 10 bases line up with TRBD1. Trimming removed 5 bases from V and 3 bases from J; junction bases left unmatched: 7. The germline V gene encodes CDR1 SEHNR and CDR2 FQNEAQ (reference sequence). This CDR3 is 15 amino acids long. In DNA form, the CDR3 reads TGTGCCAGCAGCAATCCGCGGGACAGGGGCTACGAGCAGTACTTC. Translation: CASSNPRDRGYEQYF.

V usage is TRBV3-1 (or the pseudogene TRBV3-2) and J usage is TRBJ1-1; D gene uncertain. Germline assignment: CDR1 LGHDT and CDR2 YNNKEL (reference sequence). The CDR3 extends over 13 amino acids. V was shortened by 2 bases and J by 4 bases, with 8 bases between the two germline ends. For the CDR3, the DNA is TGTGCCAGCAGCCAATGGCAGACCACTGAAGCTTTCTTT. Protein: CASSQWQTTEAFF.

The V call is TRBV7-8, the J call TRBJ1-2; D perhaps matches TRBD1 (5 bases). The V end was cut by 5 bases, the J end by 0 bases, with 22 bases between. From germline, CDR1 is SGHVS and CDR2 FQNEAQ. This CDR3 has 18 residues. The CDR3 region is CASSHTQTTGGTNYGYTF. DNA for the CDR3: TGTGCCAGCAGCCACACTCAAACAACAGGAGGGACTAACTATGGCTACACCTTC.

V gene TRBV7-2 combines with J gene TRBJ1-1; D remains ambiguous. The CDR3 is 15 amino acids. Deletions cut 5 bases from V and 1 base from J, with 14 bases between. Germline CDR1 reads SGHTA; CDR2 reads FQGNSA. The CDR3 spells CASSPSASWNTEAFF. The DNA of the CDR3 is TGTGCCAGCAGCCCTAGCGCAAGCTGGAACACTGAAGCTTTCTTT.

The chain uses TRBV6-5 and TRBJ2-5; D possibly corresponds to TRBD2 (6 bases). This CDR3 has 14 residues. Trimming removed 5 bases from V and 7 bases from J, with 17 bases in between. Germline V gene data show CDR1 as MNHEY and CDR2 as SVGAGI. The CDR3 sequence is CASSQREHGSTQYF. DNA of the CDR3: TGTGCCAGCAGTCAACGGGAGCACGGCTCGACCCAGTACTTC.

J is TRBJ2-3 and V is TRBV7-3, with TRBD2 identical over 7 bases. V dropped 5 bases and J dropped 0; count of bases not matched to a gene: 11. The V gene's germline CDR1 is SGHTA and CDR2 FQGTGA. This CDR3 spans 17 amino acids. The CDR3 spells CASSRRGAGRSTDTQYF. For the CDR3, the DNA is TGTGCCAGCAGCCGCCGGGGAGCGGGACGTAGCACAGATACGCAGTATTTT.

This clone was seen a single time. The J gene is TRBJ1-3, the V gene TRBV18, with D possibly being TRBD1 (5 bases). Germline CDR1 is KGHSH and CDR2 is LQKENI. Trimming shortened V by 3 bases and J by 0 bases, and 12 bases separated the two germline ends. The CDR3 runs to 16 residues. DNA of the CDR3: TGTGCCAGCTCACCGCGGGACTCCAGCTCTGGAAACACCATATATTTT. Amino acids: CASSPRDSSSGNTIYF.

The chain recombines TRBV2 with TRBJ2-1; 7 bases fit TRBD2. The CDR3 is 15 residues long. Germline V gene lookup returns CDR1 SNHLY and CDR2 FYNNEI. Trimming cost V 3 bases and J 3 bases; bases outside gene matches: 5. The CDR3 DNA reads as TGTGCCAGCAGTGACGACGGGGGGATCTACAATGAGCAGTTCTTC. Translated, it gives CASSDDGGIYNEQFF.

The CDR3 here is CASNNIGNRLFF. The CDR3 nucleotides are TGTGCCAGCAACAATATAGGGAACAGACTGTTTTTT. This rearrangement joins TRBV3-1 (or the pseudogene TRBV3-2) to TRBJ1-4; no clear D gene. Germline-derived CDR1 and CDR2 are LGHDT and YNNKEL (reference sequence). The CDR3 is made up of 12 amino acids. V gave up 7 bases and J gave up 13 bases, with 16 bases separating them.

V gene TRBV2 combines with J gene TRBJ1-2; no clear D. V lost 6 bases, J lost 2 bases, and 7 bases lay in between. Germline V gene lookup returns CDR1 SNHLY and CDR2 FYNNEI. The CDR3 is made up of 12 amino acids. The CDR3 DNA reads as TGTGCCAGCAGGGTTAAGAACTATGGCTACACCTTC. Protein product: CASRVKNYGYTF.

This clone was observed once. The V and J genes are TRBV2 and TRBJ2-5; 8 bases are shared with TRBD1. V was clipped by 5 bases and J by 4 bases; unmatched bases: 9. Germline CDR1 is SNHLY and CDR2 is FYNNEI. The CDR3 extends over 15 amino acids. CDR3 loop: CASSRGGQGIETQYF. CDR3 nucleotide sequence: TGTGCCAGCAGTCGAGGTGGACAGGGCATAGAGACCCAGTACTTC.

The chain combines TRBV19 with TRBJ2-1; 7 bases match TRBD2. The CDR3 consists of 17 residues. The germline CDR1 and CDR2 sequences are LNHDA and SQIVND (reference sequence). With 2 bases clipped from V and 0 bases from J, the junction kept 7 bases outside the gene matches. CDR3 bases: TGTGCCAGTAGTATACTCGCGCTAGCGGCCTCCTACAATGAGCAGTTCTTC. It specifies CASSILALAASYNEQFF.

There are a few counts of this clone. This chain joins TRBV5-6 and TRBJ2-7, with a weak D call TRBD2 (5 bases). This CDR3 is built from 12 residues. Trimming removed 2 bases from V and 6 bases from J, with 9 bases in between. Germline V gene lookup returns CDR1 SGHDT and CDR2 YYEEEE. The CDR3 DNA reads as TGTGCCAGCAGCTTACGGACTCCCGAGCAGTACTTC. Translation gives CASSLRTPEQYF. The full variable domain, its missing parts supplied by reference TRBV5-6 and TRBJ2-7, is DAGVTQSPTHLIKTRGQQVTLRCSPKSGHDTVSWYQQALGQGPQFIFQYYEEEERQRGNFPDRFSGHQFPNYSSELNVNALLLGDSALYLCASSLRTPEQYFGPGTRLTVT.

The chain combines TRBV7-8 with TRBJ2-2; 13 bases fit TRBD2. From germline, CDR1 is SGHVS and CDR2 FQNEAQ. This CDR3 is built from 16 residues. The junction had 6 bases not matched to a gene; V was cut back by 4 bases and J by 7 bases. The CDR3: CASSSGLAGVGGELFF. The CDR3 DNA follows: TGTGCCAGCAGCTCCGGACTAGCGGGAGTGGGCGGGGAGCTGTTTTTT. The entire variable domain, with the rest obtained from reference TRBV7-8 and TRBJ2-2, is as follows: GAGVSQSPRYKVAKRGQDVALRCDPISGHVSLFWYQQALGQGPEFLTYFQNEAQLDKSGLPSDRFFAERPEGSVSTLKIQRTQQEDSAVYLCASSSGLAGVGGELFFGEGSRLTVL.

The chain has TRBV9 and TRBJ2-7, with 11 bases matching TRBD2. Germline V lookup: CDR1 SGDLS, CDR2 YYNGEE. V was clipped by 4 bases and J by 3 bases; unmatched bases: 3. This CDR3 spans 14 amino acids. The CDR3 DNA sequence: TGTGCCAGCAGCCCCGGGACTAGCGGCTACGAGCAGTACTTC. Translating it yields CASSPGTSGYEQYF. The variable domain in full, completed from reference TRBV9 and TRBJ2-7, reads DSGVTQTPKHLITATGQRVTLRCSPRSGDLSVYWYQQSLDQGLQFLIQYYNGEERAKGNILERFSAQQFPDLHSELNLSSLELGDSALYFCASSPGTSGYEQYFGPGTRLTVT.

Here the CDR3 DNA reads TGTGCCAGCAGCGGGGGGGTCGGCAATCAGCCCCAGCATTTT. Amino acids: CASSGGVGNQPQHF. The chain recombines TRBV9 with TRBJ1-5, with a tentative D call TRBD1 (5 bases). CDR1 and CDR2 from the germline V gene are SGDLS and YYNGEE. The CDR3 length is 14 residues. V shed 3 bases and J shed 2 bases, with 9 bases lying between them.

The CDR3 region has the DNA TGTGCCATCAGTGAAACAGCGGCCAGGGACGAGCAGTACTTC. As protein: CAISETAARDEQYF. This chain links TRBV10-3 with TRBJ2-7, with D tentatively TRBD1 or TRBD2 (5 bases each). The CDR3 has 14 residues. Trimming left V 3 bases short and J 5 bases short, with 14 bases between. CDR1 ENHRY and CDR2 SYGVKD come from the germline V gene.

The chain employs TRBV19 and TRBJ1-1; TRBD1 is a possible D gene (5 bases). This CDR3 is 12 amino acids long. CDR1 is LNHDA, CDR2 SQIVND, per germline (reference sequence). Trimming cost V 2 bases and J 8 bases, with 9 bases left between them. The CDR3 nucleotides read TGTGCCAGTAGTATATCTGCAGGGGAAGCTTTCTTT. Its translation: CASSISAGEAFF. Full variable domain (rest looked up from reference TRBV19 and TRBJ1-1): DGGITQSPKYLFRKEGQNVTLSCEQNLNHDAMYWYRQDPGQGLRLIYYSQIVNDFQKGDIAEGYSVSREKKESFPLTVTSAQKNPTAFYLCASSISAGEAFFGQGTRLTVV.

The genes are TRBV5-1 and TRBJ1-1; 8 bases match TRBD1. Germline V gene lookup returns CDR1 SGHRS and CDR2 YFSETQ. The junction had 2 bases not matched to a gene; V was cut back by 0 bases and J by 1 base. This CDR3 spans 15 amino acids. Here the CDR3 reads CASSLVGQGNTEAFF. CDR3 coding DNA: TGCGCCAGCAGCTTGGTTGGACAGGGGAACACTGAAGCTTTCTTT.

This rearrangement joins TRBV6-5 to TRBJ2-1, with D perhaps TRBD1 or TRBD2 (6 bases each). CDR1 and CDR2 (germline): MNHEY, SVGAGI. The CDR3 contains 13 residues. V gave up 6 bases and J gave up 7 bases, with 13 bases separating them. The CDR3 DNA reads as TGTGCCAGCAGCCCACGGGGGCGAAATGAGCAGTTCTTC. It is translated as CASSPRGRNEQFF.